These 23 T cell receptor beta chains were all obtained from the same sample, sequenced in a study of blood T cell repertoires in COVID-19. TCRdb's table, derived via immunoSEQ multiplex PCR, lists solely in-frame clones and lacks some. This sample yields 150,000 to 200,000 clones, of which 85% to 90% are seen a single time; 2.9% belongs to the top ten. The sequenced sample was peripheral blood. The receptor set was obtained from a woman in her 30s with active or convalescent COVID-19.

The chain couples TRBV28 to TRBJ2-1; 7 bases are a match to TRBD2. Germline CDR1 MDHEN, CDR2 SYDVKM. J was trimmed by 10 bases and V by 6 bases; bases with no gene match: 18. The CDR3 contains 16 residues. The CDR3 protein is CASRPSSGSSGGEQFF. The DNA for the CDR3 is TGTGCCAGCAGACCTTCTAGCGGATCCAGTGGTGGCGAGCAGTTCTTC.

The chain couples TRBV3-1 (or the pseudogene TRBV3-2) to TRBJ1-1, with D possibly TRBD1 on 6 matching bases. CDR3 length: 13 residues. V was shortened by 0 bases and J by 8 bases, with 10 bases between the two germline ends. The germline V gene encodes CDR1 LGHDT and CDR2 YNNKEL (reference sequence). CDR3 residues: CASSQDRGIEAFF. The CDR3 coding sequence is TGTGCCAGCAGCCAAGATAGGGGGATCGAAGCTTTCTTT.

This clone was found once. The chain combines TRBV18 with TRBJ1-1; D might be TRBD1 (5 bases). In germline, CDR1 is KGHSH, CDR2 LQKENI. The CDR3 runs 14 residues. V was trimmed by 4 bases and J by 6 bases, leaving 15 bases between them. The CDR3 DNA sequence: TGTGCCAGCTCACTCACGTCAGGGTACGCTGAAGCTTTCTTT. It is translated as CASSLTSGYAEAFF.

The V call is TRBV15, the J call TRBJ2-2; no clear D. Trimming pared 0 bases from V and 1 base from J, leaving 6 bases between. Germline CDR1 is LNHNV and CDR2 is YYDKDF (reference sequence). The CDR3 length is 15 residues. CDR3 DNA sequence: TGTGCCACCAGCAGAGAGCGGCTGAACACCGGGGAGCTGTTTTTT. Amino acid sequence: CATSRERLNTGELFF.

The chain joins TRBV24-1 to TRBJ2-2, with TRBD1 identical over 8 bases. The CDR3 loop spans 17 amino acids. CDR1 and CDR2 (germline): KGHDR, SFDVKD. The V and J ends lost 4 bases and 2 bases, in that order; junction bases with no gene match: 8. The CDR3 sequence is CATSEDRAGLNTGELFF. The CDR3 bases are TGTGCCACCAGTGAGGACAGGGCGGGACTTAACACCGGGGAGCTGTTTTTT.

The chain recombines TRBV27 with TRBJ1-2; 9 bases match TRBD1. V lost 4 bases to trimming and J lost 5 bases; unmatched junction nucleotides: 5. This CDR3 region has 14 residues. Germline V CDR1 and CDR2: MNHEY, SMNVEV (reference sequence). The CDR3, as DNA: TGTGCCAGCAGTTCGGGACAGGGCCGATATGGCTACACCTTC. Translated, it gives CASSSGQGRYGYTF.

The rearrangement uses TRBV28 and TRBJ2-5; possible D gene TRBD2, 5 bases. The CDR3 contains 14 residues. The germline V gene has CDR1 MDHEN and CDR2 SYDVKM. Between the trimmed V and J ends, which lost 4 bases and 1 base, there was a span of 10 bases. CDR3: CASSSHGVQETQYF. The CDR3 DNA reads as TGTGCCAGCAGTTCCCACGGGGTCCAAGAGACCCAGTACTTC.

V usage is TRBV12-3 or TRBV12-4 and J usage is TRBJ1-3; a weak D match, TRBD1 (6 bases). V lost 1 base to trimming and J lost 7 bases, with 8 bases between them. The CDR3 is 13 residues long. In DNA, the CDR3 is TGTGCCAGCAGTTTAGGGCAGGGGAACACCATATATTTT. Protein: CASSLGQGNTIYF.

CDR3 amino acids: CASSSPGTKETQYF. Written as DNA, the CDR3 is TGCGCCAGCAGCTCACCCGGGACAAAAGAGACCCAGTACTTC. The J gene is TRBJ2-5, the V gene TRBV5-1, with a weak D call TRBD1 (6 bases). There are 14 residues in the CDR3. V lost 3 bases to trimming and J lost 3 bases, with 12 bases between them. CDR1 and CDR2 (germline): SGHRS, YFSETQ.

In this sample, this clone turned up a few times. The chain couples TRBV19 to TRBJ1-5, with TRBD1 identical over 11 bases. V dropped 5 bases and J dropped 2; count of bases not matched to a gene: 5. The CDR3 spans 16 residues. Germline CDR1 and CDR2: LNHDA and SQIVND (reference sequence). The DNA for the CDR3 is TGTGCCAGTAGTGCCGGACAGGGGGCAGGCAATCAGCCCCAGCATTTT. Protein product: CASSAGQGAGNQPQHF.

The chain employs TRBV5-1 and TRBJ2-6; TRBD1 matches 9 bases. The CDR3 loop spans 17 amino acids. Germline CDR1 and CDR2: SGHRS and YFSETQ. After removal of 0 bases from V and 2 bases from J, the junction contained 3 bases not matched to a gene. The CDR3 loop reads CASSLGRTGAGANVLTF. CDR3 bases: TGCGCCAGCAGCTTGGGGCGGACAGGGGCTGGGGCCAACGTCCTGACTTTC. The variable domain in full, with the rest retrieved from reference TRBV5-1 and TRBJ2-6, is KAGVTQTPRYLIKTRGQQVTLSCSPISGHRSVSWYQQTPGQGLQFLFEYFSETQRNKGNFPGRFSGRQFSNSRSEMNVSTLELGDSALYLCASSLGRTGAGANVLTFGAGSRLTVL.

This chain connects TRBV27 to TRBJ1-1; D is ambiguous. There are 11 residues in the CDR3. V shed 7 bases and J shed 6 bases, with 9 bases lying between them. Germline values: CDR1 MNHEY, CDR2 SMNVEV (reference sequence). The CDR3 spells CASKAGSEAFF. The CDR3 DNA is TGTGCCAGCAAGGCGGGCTCTGAAGCTTTCTTT.

This clone was recorded once. The chain employs TRBV27 and TRBJ1-1; D remains ambiguous. Deletions cut 2 bases from V and 1 base from J, with 8 bases between. CDR1 and CDR2 (germline): MNHEY, SMNVEV (reference sequence). The CDR3 has 14 residues. This CDR3 is CASSLGPPNTEAFF. CDR3 nucleotide sequence: TGTGCCAGCAGTTTAGGCCCGCCGAACACTGAAGCTTTCTTT.

This chain connects TRBV5-6 to TRBJ1-3, with 7 positions matching TRBD1. Germline V lookup: CDR1 SGHDT, CDR2 YYEEEE. Unmatched junction bases numbered 4, after V lost 7 bases and J lost 0 bases. The CDR3 sequence is 14 residues long. This CDR3 reads CASGTVSSGNTIYF. In DNA form, the CDR3 reads TGTGCCAGCGGGACAGTGAGCTCTGGAAACACCATATATTTT. The variable domain in full, completed from reference TRBV5-6 and TRBJ1-3, reads DAGVTQSPTHLIKTRGQQVTLRCSPKSGHDTVSWYQQALGQGPQFIFQYYEEEERQRGNFPDRFSGHQFPNYSSELNVNALLLGDSALYLCASGTVSSGNTIYFGEGSWLTVV.

V and J are TRBV6-6 and TRBJ2-1; 10 bases align to TRBD2. The CDR3 is made up of 15 amino acids. Germline CDR1 MNHNY, CDR2 SVGAGI (reference sequence). J lost 0 bases, V lost 6 bases, and 2 bases had no gene match. This chain's CDR3 is CASSQRGGSYNEQFF. Written as DNA, the CDR3 is TGTGCCAGCAGCCAGCGGGGGGGCTCCTACAATGAGCAGTTCTTC.

The genes are TRBV18 and TRBJ1-1, with a tentative D call TRBD1 (6 bases). Looked up from germline, CDR1 is KGHSH and CDR2 is LQKENI. The CDR3 runs 15 residues. Trimming took 6 bases from V and 0 from J, leaving 14 bases between them. The CDR3: CASSPTGLMNTEAFF. The CDR3 DNA follows: TGTGCCAGCTCCCCTACAGGGCTCATGAACACTGAAGCTTTCTTT.

The chain combines TRBV28 with TRBJ1-2; maybe TRBD1 (5 bases). The germline CDR1 and CDR2 sequences are MDHEN and SYDVKM. There are 15 residues in the CDR3. V gave up 6 bases and J gave up 4 bases, with 18 bases separating them. As DNA, the CDR3 is TGTGCCAGCAGACCCATAAAGGGGCAGGGCTATGGCTACACCTTC. This translates into CASRPIKGQGYGYTF.

Here the CDR3 DNA reads TGTGCCAGCAGCTTAGGACAGGACTACGAGCAGTACTTC. Amino acid sequence: CASSLGQDYEQYF. The rearrangement uses TRBV5-4 and TRBJ2-7; the match to TRBD1 covers 7 bases. V lost 2 bases and J lost 3; bases outside the gene matches: 2. The length of the CDR3 is 13 residues. CDR1 is SGHNT, CDR2 YYREEE, per germline (reference sequence).

V gene TRBV28 combines with J gene TRBJ2-7; weak D call: TRBD2 (6 bases). The CDR3 spans 14 residues. Germline V gene lookup returns CDR1 MDHEN and CDR2 SYDVKM. V lost 6 bases to trimming and J lost 4 bases, with 16 bases between them. The CDR3 here is CASSPPLAGYEQYF. The CDR3 DNA is TGTGCCAGCAGCCCGCCACTAGCCGGATACGAGCAGTACTTC.

In this sample, this clone turned up once. V is TRBV3-1 (or the pseudogene TRBV3-2) and J is TRBJ1-3; D possibly corresponds to TRBD1 (5 bases). This CDR3 is 15 amino acids long. The V end was cut by 2 bases, the J end by 0 bases, with 8 bases between. Germline loops: CDR1 LGHDT, CDR2 YNNKEL (reference sequence). The CDR3 DNA reads TGTGCCAGCAGCCAACAGGGAAGCTCTGGAAACACCATATATTTT. This gives the protein CASSQQGSSGNTIYF.

The chain has TRBV7-6 and TRBJ2-3; 12 bases are a match to TRBD2. V lost 5 bases, J lost 2 bases, and 5 bases stayed unmatched. CDR1 is SGHVS, CDR2 FNYEAQ, per germline. The CDR3 consists of 16 residues. CDR3 in DNA: TGTGCCAGCAGCGCCCTAGCGGGAGGGCCCACAGATACGCAGTATTTT. Translated, it gives CASSALAGGPTDTQYF.

The chain couples TRBV5-4 to TRBJ1-3, with 8 nucleotides matching TRBD1. The CDR3 runs to 15 residues. V lost 3 bases, J lost 4 bases, and 6 bases stayed unmatched. Germline V CDR1 and CDR2: SGHNT, YYREEE (reference sequence). CDR3 sequence: CASSSSTGVGNTIYF. In DNA, the CDR3 is TGTGCCAGCAGCTCCTCGACAGGGGTGGGAAACACCATATATTTT.

The V and J genes are TRBV16 and TRBJ2-7; TRBD1 matches 7 bases. The CDR3 has 13 amino acids. Germline V gives CDR1 KGHSY, CDR2 FQNENV. With V trimmed by 2 bases and J by 2 bases, 0 bases remained unmatched. CDR3 sequence (DNA): TGTGCCAGCAGCCAAGGACAGGCCTACGAGCAGTACTTC. Translated, it gives CASSQGQAYEQYF.